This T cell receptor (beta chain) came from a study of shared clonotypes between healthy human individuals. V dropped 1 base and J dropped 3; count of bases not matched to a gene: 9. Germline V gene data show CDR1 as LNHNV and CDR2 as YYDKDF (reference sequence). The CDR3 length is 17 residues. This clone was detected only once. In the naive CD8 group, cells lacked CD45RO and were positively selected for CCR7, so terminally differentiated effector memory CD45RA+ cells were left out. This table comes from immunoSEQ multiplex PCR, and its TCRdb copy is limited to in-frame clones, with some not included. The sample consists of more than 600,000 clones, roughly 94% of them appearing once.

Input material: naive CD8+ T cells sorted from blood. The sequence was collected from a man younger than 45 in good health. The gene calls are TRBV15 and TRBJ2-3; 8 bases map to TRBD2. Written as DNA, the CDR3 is TGTGCCACCAGCAGAGTGGGACTAGTTCGTGATACAGATACGCAGTATTTT. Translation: CATSRVGLVRDTDTQYF.